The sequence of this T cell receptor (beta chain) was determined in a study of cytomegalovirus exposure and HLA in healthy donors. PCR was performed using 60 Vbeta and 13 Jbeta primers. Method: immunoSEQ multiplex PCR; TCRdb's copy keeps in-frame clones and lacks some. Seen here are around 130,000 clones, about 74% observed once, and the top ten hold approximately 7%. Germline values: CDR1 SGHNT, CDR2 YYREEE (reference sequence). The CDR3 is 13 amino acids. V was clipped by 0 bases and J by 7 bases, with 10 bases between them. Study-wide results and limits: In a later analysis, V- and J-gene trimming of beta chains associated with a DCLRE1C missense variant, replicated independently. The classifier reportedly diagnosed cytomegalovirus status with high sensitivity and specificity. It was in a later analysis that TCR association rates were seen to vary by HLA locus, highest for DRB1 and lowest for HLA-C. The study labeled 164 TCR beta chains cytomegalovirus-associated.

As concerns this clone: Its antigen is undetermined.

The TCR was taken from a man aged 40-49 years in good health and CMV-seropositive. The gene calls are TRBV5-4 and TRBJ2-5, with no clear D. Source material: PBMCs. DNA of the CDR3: TGTGCCAGCAGCTTGGGAGGTGAACGGACCCAGTACTTC. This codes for CASSLGGERTQYF.